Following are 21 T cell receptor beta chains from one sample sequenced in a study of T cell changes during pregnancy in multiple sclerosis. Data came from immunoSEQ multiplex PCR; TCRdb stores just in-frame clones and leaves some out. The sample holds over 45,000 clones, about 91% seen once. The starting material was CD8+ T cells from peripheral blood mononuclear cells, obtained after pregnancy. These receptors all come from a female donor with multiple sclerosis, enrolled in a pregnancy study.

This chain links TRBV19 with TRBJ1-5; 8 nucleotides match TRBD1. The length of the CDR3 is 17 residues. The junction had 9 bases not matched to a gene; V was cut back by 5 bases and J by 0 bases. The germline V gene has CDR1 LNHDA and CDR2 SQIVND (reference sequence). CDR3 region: CASSPEDRVYSNQPQHF. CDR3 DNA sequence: TGTGCCAGTAGTCCTGAGGACAGGGTGTATAGCAATCAGCCCCAGCATTTT.

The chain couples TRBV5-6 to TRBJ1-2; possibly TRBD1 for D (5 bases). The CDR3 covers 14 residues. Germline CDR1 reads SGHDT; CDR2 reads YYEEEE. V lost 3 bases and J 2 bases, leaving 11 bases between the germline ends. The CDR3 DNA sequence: TGTGCCAGCAGCTCACTGGGGGGGAACTATGGCTACACCTTC. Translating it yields CASSSLGGNYGYTF.

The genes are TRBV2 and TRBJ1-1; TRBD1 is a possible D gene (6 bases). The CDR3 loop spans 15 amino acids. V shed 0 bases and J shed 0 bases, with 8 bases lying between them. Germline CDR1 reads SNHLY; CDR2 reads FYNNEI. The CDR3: CASSEATGLNTEAFF. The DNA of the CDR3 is TGTGCCAGCAGTGAAGCGACAGGTTTGAACACTGAAGCTTTCTTT.

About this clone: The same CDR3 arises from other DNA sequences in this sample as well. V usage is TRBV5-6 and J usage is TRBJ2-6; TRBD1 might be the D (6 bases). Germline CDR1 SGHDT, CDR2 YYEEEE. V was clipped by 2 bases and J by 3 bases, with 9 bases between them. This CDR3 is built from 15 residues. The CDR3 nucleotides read TGTGCCAGCAGCTTAGGGGGTGGTGGGGCCAACGTCCTGACTTTC. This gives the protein CASSLGGGGANVLTF.

The CDR3 protein is CASSFGGQGNYEQYF. The CDR3 bases are TGCGCCAGCAGCTTTGGCGGACAGGGGAACTACGAGCAGTACTTC. V usage is TRBV5-1 and J usage is TRBJ2-7; 9 positions match TRBD1. Trimming at V came to 2 bases and at J to 3 bases, leaving 6 bases not matched to a gene. This CDR3 region has 15 residues. Germline V gene sequence: CDR1 SGHRS, CDR2 YFSETQ.

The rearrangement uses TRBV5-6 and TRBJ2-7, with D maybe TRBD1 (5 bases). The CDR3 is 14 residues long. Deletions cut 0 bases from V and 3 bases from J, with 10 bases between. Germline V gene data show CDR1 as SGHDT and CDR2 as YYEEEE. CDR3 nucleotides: TGTGCCAGCAGCTTGGCTGCCAGGGACTACGAGCAGTACTTC. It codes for CASSLAARDYEQYF.

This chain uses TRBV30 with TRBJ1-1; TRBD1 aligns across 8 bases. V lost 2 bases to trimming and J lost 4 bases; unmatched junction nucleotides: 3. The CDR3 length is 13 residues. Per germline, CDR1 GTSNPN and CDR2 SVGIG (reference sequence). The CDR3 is CAWSFTGGTEAFF. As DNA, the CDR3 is TGTGCCTGGAGTTTTACAGGGGGCACTGAAGCTTTCTTT. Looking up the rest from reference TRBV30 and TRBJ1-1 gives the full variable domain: SQTIHQWPATLVQPVGSPLSLECTVEGTSNPNLYWYRQAAGRGLQLLFYSVGIGQISSEVPQNLSASRPQDRQFILSSKKLLLSDSGFYLCAWSFTGGTEAFFGQGTRLTVV.

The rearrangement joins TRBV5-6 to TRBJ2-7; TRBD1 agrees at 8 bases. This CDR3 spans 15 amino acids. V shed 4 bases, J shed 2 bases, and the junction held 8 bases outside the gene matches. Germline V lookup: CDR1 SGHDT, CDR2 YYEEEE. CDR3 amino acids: CASSTWTGLPYEQYF. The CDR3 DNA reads TGTGCCAGCAGCACATGGACAGGGCTCCCCTACGAGCAGTACTTC.

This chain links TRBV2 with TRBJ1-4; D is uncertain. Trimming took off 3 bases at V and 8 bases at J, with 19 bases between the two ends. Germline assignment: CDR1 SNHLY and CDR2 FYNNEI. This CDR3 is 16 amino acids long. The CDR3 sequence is CASSEVGLGGQEKLFF. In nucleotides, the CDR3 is TGTGCCAGCAGTGAGGTGGGGTTGGGAGGGCAAGAAAAACTGTTTTTT.

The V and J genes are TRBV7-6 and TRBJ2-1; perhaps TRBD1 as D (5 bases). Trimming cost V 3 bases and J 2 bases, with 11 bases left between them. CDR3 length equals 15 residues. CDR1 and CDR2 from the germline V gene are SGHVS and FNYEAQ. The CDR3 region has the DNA TGTGCCAGCAGCTTGGACATCTTTCCCTACAATGAGCAGTTCTTC. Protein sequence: CASSLDIFPYNEQFF.

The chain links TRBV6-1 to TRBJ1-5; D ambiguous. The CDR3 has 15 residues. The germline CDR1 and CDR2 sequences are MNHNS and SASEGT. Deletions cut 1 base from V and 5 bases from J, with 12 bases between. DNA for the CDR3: TGTGCCAGCAGTGAAGGAGCCTGGAGAGATCAGCCCCAGCATTTT. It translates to CASSEGAWRDQPQHF.

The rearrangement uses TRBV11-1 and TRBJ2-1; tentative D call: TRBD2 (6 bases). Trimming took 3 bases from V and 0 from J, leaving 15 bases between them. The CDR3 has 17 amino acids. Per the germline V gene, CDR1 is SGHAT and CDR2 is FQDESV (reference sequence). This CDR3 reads CASSFPSLAHSYNEQFF. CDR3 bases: TGTGCCAGCAGCTTTCCTTCTCTAGCGCACTCCTACAATGAGCAGTTCTTC.

In DNA form, the CDR3 reads TGCGCCAGCAGCCAAGATGCGGGGGGGTCCTACAATGAGCAGTTCTTC. It codes for CASSQDAGGSYNEQFF. The J gene is TRBJ2-1, the V gene TRBV4-3; 9 bases match TRBD2. Germline V gene lookup returns CDR1 LGHNA and CDR2 YSLEER. V was pared by 0 bases and J by 1 base, with 1 base of the junction left unmatched. The CDR3 contains 16 residues.

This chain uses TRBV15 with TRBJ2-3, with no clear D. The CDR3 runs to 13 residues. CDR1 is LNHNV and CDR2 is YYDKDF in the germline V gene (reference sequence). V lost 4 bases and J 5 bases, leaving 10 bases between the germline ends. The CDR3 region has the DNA TGTGCCACCAGCACCGACCTAGAAGATACGCAGTATTTT. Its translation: CATSTDLEDTQYF.

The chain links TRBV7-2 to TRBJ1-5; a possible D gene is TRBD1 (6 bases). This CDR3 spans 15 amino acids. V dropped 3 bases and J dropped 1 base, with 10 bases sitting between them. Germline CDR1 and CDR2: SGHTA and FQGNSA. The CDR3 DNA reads TGTGCCAGCAGCTTGGGGGCTAGGAGCAATCAGCCCCAGCATTTT. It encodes CASSLGARSNQPQHF.

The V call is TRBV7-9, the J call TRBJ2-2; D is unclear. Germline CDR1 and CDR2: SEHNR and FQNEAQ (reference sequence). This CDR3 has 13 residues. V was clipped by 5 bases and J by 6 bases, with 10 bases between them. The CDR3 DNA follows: TGTGCCAGCAGCCCGTTCTCTCCCGGGGAGCTGTTTTTT. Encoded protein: CASSPFSPGELFF.

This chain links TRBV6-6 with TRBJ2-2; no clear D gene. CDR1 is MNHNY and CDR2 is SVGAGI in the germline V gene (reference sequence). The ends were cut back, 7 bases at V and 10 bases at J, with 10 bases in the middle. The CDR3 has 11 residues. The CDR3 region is CASTAAEELFF. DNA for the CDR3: TGTGCCAGCACCGCGGCGGAGGAGCTGTTTTTT.

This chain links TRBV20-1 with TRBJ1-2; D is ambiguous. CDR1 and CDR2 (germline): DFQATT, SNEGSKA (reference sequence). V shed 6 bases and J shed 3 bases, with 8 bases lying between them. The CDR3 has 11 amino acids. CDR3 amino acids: CSASVYYGYTF. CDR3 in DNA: TGCAGTGCATCTGTTTACTATGGCTACACCTTC.

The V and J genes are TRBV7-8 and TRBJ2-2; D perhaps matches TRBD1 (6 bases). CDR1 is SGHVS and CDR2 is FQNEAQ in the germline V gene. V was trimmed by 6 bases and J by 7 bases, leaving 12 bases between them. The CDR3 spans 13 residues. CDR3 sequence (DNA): TGTGCCAGCAGGCAGGGGATCGTCGGGGAGCTGTTTTTT. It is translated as CASRQGIVGELFF.

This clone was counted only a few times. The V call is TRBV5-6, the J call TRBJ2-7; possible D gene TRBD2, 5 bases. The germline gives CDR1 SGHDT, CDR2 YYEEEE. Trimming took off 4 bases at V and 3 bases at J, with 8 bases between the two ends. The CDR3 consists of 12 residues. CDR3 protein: CASSPGGYEQYF. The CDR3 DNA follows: TGTGCCAGCAGCCCTGGAGGCTACGAGCAGTACTTC.

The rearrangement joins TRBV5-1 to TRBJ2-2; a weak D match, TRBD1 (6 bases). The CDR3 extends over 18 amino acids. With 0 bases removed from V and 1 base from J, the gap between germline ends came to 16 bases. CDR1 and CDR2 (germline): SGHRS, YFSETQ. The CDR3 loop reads CASSLVPPGHVNTGELFF. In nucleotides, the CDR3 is TGCGCCAGCAGCTTGGTCCCCCCGGGACATGTGAACACCGGGGAGCTGTTTTTT.